Detailed here is one TCR beta chain. Its target is unknown. Every subset had its genomic DNA shared out evenly among several immunoSEQ plates. Researchers sequenced unsorted PBMC DNA using ten immunoSEQ deep assay plates. The protocol was immunoSEQ multiplex PCR, while the TCRdb copy is restricted to in-frame clones and leaves out a portion. The profile shows around 500,000 clones, roughly 80% of them singletons. This entry belongs to a study of shared clonotypes between healthy human individuals. Study-level findings and limits: Read depth was anticipated to influence clonotype sharing among donors.

The source material was PBMCs. The TCR originated in a woman between 40 and 55 years old in good health. Some clones in this sample may be carry-over from other donors' samples.

The CDR3 nucleotides are TGTGCCAGCAGCCCCCCGACAGGGCCCCCTTGGTACTTC. Amino acid sequence: CASSPPTGPPWYF. The chain is built from TRBV7-2 and TRBJ2-5, with 7 nucleotides matching TRBD1. The V and J ends lost 5 bases and 13 bases, in that order; junction bases with no gene match: 13. The CDR3 sequence is 13 residues long. The V gene's germline CDR1 is SGHTA and CDR2 FQGNSA.